A selection of T cell receptor beta chains follows, all from one sample in a study of CD8 T cells in ankylosing spondylitis. MiXCR, applied by TCRdb to the 5' RACE reads, yields one record per CDR3 protein. Among about 540,000 distinct CDR3 sequences, 9.5% to 15% were seen once, and the ten largest hold approximately 6.3%. The sequenced material came from blood, either unsorted or a sorted T cell fraction (not recorded which). Source of these receptors: a male donor with ankylosing spondylitis. The CDR3 runs from the conserved cysteine through the conserved F or W.

V gene,J gene,CDR3 protein
TRBV12-3/TRBV12-4,TRBJ2-3,CATRGSSGAITDTQYF
TRBV2,TRBJ1-4,CASSQGNEKLFF
TRBV4-2,TRBJ2-1,CASSQAGPGVNEQFF
TRBV20-1,TRBJ1-4,CSARPGGFGANEKLFF
TRBV19,TRBJ2-1,CASSTISYNEQFF
TRBV5-5,TRBJ2-2,CASSQVGLVDTGELFF
TRBV12-3/TRBV12-4,TRBJ2-1,CASSLRTAHLDYNEQFF
TRBV5-1,TRBJ2-1,CASSLEGSGLEEQFF
TRBV20-1,TRBJ2-7,CSAADRSYEQYF
TRBV3-1,TRBJ1-4,CASSPPGWPSEKLFF
TRBV20-1,TRBJ2-5,CSASSGQGEETQYF
TRBV3-1,TRBJ1-2,CASSRMMTGNYGYTF
TRBV19,TRBJ2-1,CASSIADEQFF
TRBV28,TRBJ1-4,CASSYRDRANEKLFF
TRBV29-1,TRBJ1-5,CSARDGLSNQPQHF
TRBV5-4,TRBJ2-6,CASILGSGTGSSGANVLTF
TRBV2,TRBJ1-5,CASSVEGIQPQHF
TRBV5-1,TRBJ2-5,CASRRREGRETQYF
TRBV7-2,TRBJ2-3,CASSSNSGTSTDTQYF
TRBV6-5,TRBJ1-5,CASSYSYRGGQPQHF
TRBV29-1,TRBJ1-3,CSARWRTSGNTIYF
TRBV7-9,TRBJ1-1,CASSAQQGWNTEAFF
TRBV15,TRBJ1-4,CATSGPDGGPKKLFF
TRBV20-1,TRBJ2-3,CSVPEPGTDTQYF
TRBV20-1,TRBJ1-6,CSARLTGEVSPLHF